This T cell receptor (beta chain) appears in the sequencing data of a study of metastatic and nonmetastatic thyroid tumors. Study details: The authors compared repertoires across blood and tumor or nodule tissue from malignant and benign thyroid patients.

The CDR3 sequence is 15 residues long. V gave up 2 bases and J gave up 1 base; unmatched junction bases: 3. Germline values: CDR1 SGHKS, CDR2 YYEKEE (reference sequence). Through MiXCR, TCRdb re-clonotyped the PCR reads. The sample lists roughly 4,700 clones, 28% seen once, with 17% in the top ten. There were no patients who had received any treatment before thyroid surgery. This TCR derives from a female donor with papillary thyroid cancer or a benign thyroid nodule (not recorded which). Some clones in this sample may be carry-over from other donors' samples. The sequencing sample was made of adjacent normal tissue. The V and J genes are TRBV5-5 and TRBJ1-5, with 7 bases identical to TRBD1. The CDR3 region is CASSLNRGSNQPQHF. The CDR3 region has the DNA TGTGCCAGCAGCTTAAACAGGGGAAGCAATCAGCCCCAGCATTTT.